This T cell receptor beta chain was identified during a study of blood T cells in healthy people across ages. Study-level points and caveats: Both naive CD4+ cell counts and diversity were greater in long-lived donors than in aged donors. Estimated diversity that came from one million T cells was considered an underestimate.

To note about this clonotype: Its target is not known.

Then a second PCR, running roughly 7 to 11 cycles, was carried out with a sample-barcoded 5' primer and a J-beta primer mix. TCRdb redid the calling of the 5' RACE reads with MiXCR, one entry per CDR3 protein. The sample records about 1.4 million distinct CDR3 sequences, 55% to 75% being singletons. The CDR3 extends over 12 amino acids. Germline V gene data show CDR1 as SGHTA and CDR2 as FQGNSA. With 5 bases removed from V and 5 bases from J, the gap between germline ends came to 9 bases. This clonotype was sampled from a man aged 18 to 29 in good health. The chain couples TRBV7-2 to TRBJ2-5; D is undetermined. The specimen sequenced was blood. The CDR3: CASSPTVETQYF. CDR3 bases: TGTGCCAGCAGCCCAACGGTGGAGACCCAGTACTTC.